One sample yielded the 18 T cell receptor beta chains listed below, sequenced in a study of CD8 T cells in Susac syndrome (dated by TCRdb to between 2018 and 2021). Library prep was done by the immunoSEQ multiplex PCR assay. RNA was extracted using the RNeasy kit, and about 0.45 to 1 ug of the RNA was reverse transcribed with random hexamers. In TCRdb, the public reads were trimmed at Q25 with fastp and aligned with MiXCR, with productive beta chains retained. Duplicate CDR3 protein sequences are folded into a single record with the most common DNA and genes. This sample holds 200,000 to 250,000 distinct CDR3 sequences; 92% were observed only once. The ten largest clones represent about 0.15% of the sample. The sequenced material came from CD8+ T cells from PBMCs. These TCRs come from a human donor with multiple sclerosis.

Only one count was recorded for this clonotype. CDR3: CASSQGLDSYNEQFF. The CDR3 nucleotides read TGCGCCAGCAGCCAGGGACTAGACTCCTACAATGAGCAGTTCTTC. This chain uses TRBV4-3 with TRBJ2-1; TRBD2 matches at 8 bases. CDR1 is LGHNA and CDR2 is YSLEER in the germline V gene. V was pared by 3 bases and J by 0 bases, with 1 base of the junction left unmatched. This CDR3 region has 15 residues.

The rearrangement links TRBV6-5 to TRBJ1-2, with D maybe TRBD1 (6 bases). Trimming shortened V by 2 bases and J by 0 bases, and 10 bases separated the two germline ends. Germline V gene sequence: CDR1 MNHEY, CDR2 SVGAGI. The CDR3 runs to 15 residues. This CDR3 is CASSYQGGANYGYTF. The CDR3 DNA follows: TGTGCCAGCAGTTACCAAGGGGGGGCTAACTATGGCTACACCTTC.

The chain recombines TRBV7-9 with TRBJ2-7; D uncertain. CDR3 length: 13 amino acids. Trimming shortened V by 3 bases and J by 3 bases, and 9 bases separated the two germline ends. Germline CDR1 is SEHNR and CDR2 is FQNEAQ (reference sequence). Written as DNA, the CDR3 is TGTGCCAGCAGCTTTGTGGGTCTCTACGAGCAGTACTTC. Residues: CASSFVGLYEQYF.

The CDR3 nucleotides are TGTGCCACCAGCAGGAGGACCATTAGCTCTGGAAACACCATATATTTT. Residues: CATSRRTISSGNTIYF. The V and J genes are TRBV15 and TRBJ1-3; the D is unclear. V was clipped by 3 bases and J by 0 bases, with 12 bases between them. This CDR3 has 16 amino acids. CDR1 LNHNV and CDR2 YYDKDF come from the germline V gene (reference sequence).

The chain employs TRBV15 and TRBJ1-6; a possible D gene is TRBD1 (5 bases). V lost 5 bases to trimming and J lost 5 bases, with 13 bases between them. Germline-derived CDR1 and CDR2 are LNHNV and YYDKDF (reference sequence). The CDR3 sequence is 15 residues long. As DNA, the CDR3 is TGTGCCACCAGCTGGGGGGTCGGACATAATTCACCCCTCCACTTT. Protein product: CATSWGVGHNSPLHF.

V usage is TRBV2 and J usage is TRBJ1-1; D not resolved. The CDR3 contains 13 residues. V was shortened by 4 bases and J by 4 bases, with 10 bases between the two germline ends. Germline V gives CDR1 SNHLY, CDR2 FYNNEI. The CDR3 is CASSVGSATEAFF. The CDR3 DNA reads as TGTGCCAGCAGTGTGGGATCTGCCACTGAAGCTTTCTTT.

The rearrangement uses TRBV5-1 and TRBJ2-1, with 12 nucleotides matching TRBD2. CDR1 is SGHRS, CDR2 YFSETQ, per germline. The trim removed 0 bases at V and 2 bases at J, leaving 6 bases unmatched. This CDR3 region has 18 residues. The chain's CDR3 is CASSLAGTSGLTYNEQFF. The CDR3 DNA follows: TGCGCCAGCAGCTTGGCAGGGACTAGCGGGCTTACCTACAATGAGCAGTTCTTC.

The chain couples TRBV5-1 to TRBJ2-3, with TRBD1 identical over 8 bases. CDR1 is SGHRS, CDR2 YFSETQ, per germline. V lost 0 bases and J lost 7; bases outside the gene matches: 7. CDR3 size: 15 residues. CDR3 residues: CASSLDGYRGNTQYF. For the CDR3, the DNA is TGCGCCAGCAGCTTGGATGGGTACAGGGGGAATACGCAGTATTTT.

The chain employs TRBV30 and TRBJ1-2; the D is unclear. The germline V gene has CDR1 GTSNPN and CDR2 SVGIG (reference sequence). V dropped 1 base and J dropped 8 bases, with 20 bases sitting between them. This CDR3 is 15 amino acids long. The CDR3 sequence: CAWSGVLRQALGYTF. CDR3 coding DNA: TGTGCCTGGAGTGGTGTATTACGACAAGCCCTAGGCTACACCTTC. Full variable domain (missing parts from reference TRBV30 and TRBJ1-2): SQTIHQWPATLVQPVGSPLSLECTVEGTSNPNLYWYRQAAGRGLQLLFYSVGIGQISSEVPQNLSASRPQDRQFILSSKKLLLSDSGFYLCAWSGVLRQALGYTFGSGTRLTVV.

The J gene is TRBJ2-1, the V gene TRBV27; D is perhaps TRBD2 (6 bases). CDR3 length equals 15 residues. V lost 3 bases and J lost 6, with 15 bases in between. The germline V gene has CDR1 MNHEY and CDR2 SMNVEV (reference sequence). This chain's CDR3 is CASSFTAGGINEQFF. The CDR3 region has the DNA TGTGCCAGCAGTTTCACGGCCGGCGGGATCAATGAGCAGTTCTTC.

This chain links TRBV2 with TRBJ2-6; D perhaps matches TRBD1 (5 bases). The V gene lost 6 bases and the J gene lost 1 base, with 10 bases spanning the gap. This CDR3 spans 15 amino acids. Germline CDR1 and CDR2: SNHLY and FYNNEI. The DNA for the CDR3 is TGTGCCAGCAGGACCGGACAATCTGGGGCCAACGTCCTGACTTTC. Amino acids: CASRTGQSGANVLTF.

CDR3 bases: TGCAGCGTTGAATGGGAAACGAATTCCTACGAGCAGTACTTC. It translates to CSVEWETNSYEQYF. The chain carries TRBV29-1 and TRBJ2-7; D call uncertain. Trimming removed 2 bases at V and 1 base at J, with 12 bases between. The CDR3 is 14 amino acids. Germline CDR1 SQVTM, CDR2 ANQGSEA.

The rearrangement uses TRBV7-3 and TRBJ2-1; D tentatively reads TRBD1 or TRBD2 (6 bases each). Deletions cut 2 bases from V and 8 bases from J, with 13 bases between. The CDR3 has 14 residues. Germline values: CDR1 SGHTA, CDR2 FQGTGA. CDR3 in amino acids: CASSLGGGRDEQFF. CDR3 bases: TGTGCCAGCAGCTTAGGTGGGGGGCGGGATGAGCAGTTCTTC.

The count of this clonotype is one. The V call is TRBV12-3 or TRBV12-4, the J call TRBJ1-1; 8 nucleotides match TRBD1. The CDR3 runs to 16 residues. Trimming took 5 bases from V and 0 from J; bases not matched to a gene: 8. CDR3 sequence (DNA): TGTGCCAGCAGTCCCCCGGACAGGGAGGTGAACACTGAAGCTTTCTTT. Protein: CASSPPDREVNTEAFF.

The J gene is TRBJ1-1, the V gene TRBV20-1, with D tentatively TRBD1 (5 bases). V was clipped by 6 bases and J by 8 bases, with 16 bases between them. The CDR3 has 12 amino acids. The germline V gene encodes CDR1 DFQATT and CDR2 SNEGSKA (reference sequence). The CDR3 is CSALLGQAEAFF. The CDR3 DNA follows: TGCAGTGCCCTACTAGGACAAGCCGAAGCTTTCTTT.

The CDR3 here is CASSIGGMNTEAFF. CDR3 in DNA: TGCGCCAGCAGTATTGGGGGCATGAACACTGAAGCTTTCTTT. This chain connects TRBV5-1 to TRBJ1-1; maybe TRBD1 (6 bases). This CDR3 has 14 residues. V was clipped by 5 bases and J by 0 bases, with 11 bases between them. From germline, CDR1 is SGHRS and CDR2 YFSETQ. Complete variable domain (other parts from reference TRBV5-1 and TRBJ1-1): KAGVTQTPRYLIKTRGQQVTLSCSPISGHRSVSWYQQTPGQGLQFLFEYFSETQRNKGNFPGRFSGRQFSNSRSEMNVSTLELGDSALYLCASSIGGMNTEAFFGQGTRLTVV.

The chain joins TRBV6-2 or TRBV6-3 to TRBJ2-5, with 7 nucleotides matching TRBD2. The J segment lost 5 bases and the V segment lost 9 bases, leaving 15 bases of the junction unmatched. Per germline, CDR1 MNHEY and CDR2 SVGEGT. The CDR3 runs to 15 residues. CDR3 sequence reads: CARPDLAGDWETQYF. The CDR3 coding sequence is TGTGCCAGACCAGACCTGGCGGGAGATTGGGAGACCCAGTACTTC.

The chain recombines TRBV2 with TRBJ2-1; tentative D call: TRBD2 (6 bases). The ends were cut back, 2 bases at V and 10 bases at J, with 12 bases in the middle. The length of the CDR3 is 13 residues. Germline V gives CDR1 SNHLY, CDR2 FYNNEI. This CDR3 reads CASSEPGRLEQFF. In DNA form, the CDR3 reads TGTGCCAGCAGTGAACCTGGGAGGCTCGAGCAGTTCTTC.